This TCR beta chain comes out of a study of beta chain features in type 1 diabetes listed by TCRdb under 2018. About the full investigation: No differences in mean age, gender distribution, total cell number or subset yield were found between patients and healthy donors. A total of roughly 99,000,000 sorted cells were examined across all samples, and the number of cells per subset was strongly correlated with RNA yield. In the study, recently diagnosed type 1 diabetes patients and matched healthy donors were compared on the TCRB repertoires of their sorted circulating CD4+ T cell subsets. Whereas all 30 or so donors provided naive and central memory subsets, regulatory and stem cell-like memory subsets were isolated from just 8 patients and about 8 healthy donors.

On this clone itself: Its specific antigen is unknown. No qualities accompany the bases; no much larger clone lies one base away.

The entire isolated RNA was reverse transcribed using the High Capacity cDNA Reverse Transcription Kit, and thus expressed TCRB transcripts were sequenced. Stem cell-like memory T cell samples underwent survey-depth immunoSEQ sequencing, averaging roughly 1 million total reads per sample. Sorted cells were lysed in RLT buffer and RNA was extracted with DNase-treated RNeasy Micro or Mini kits, depending on cell number. To prevent cross-contamination, every cell subset was processed on its own, while patient and healthy donor samples were processed together. Using the immunoSEQ multiplex PCR, TCRB sequences were amplified from cDNA into 87-bp fragments spanning the CDR3 region. Amplicons were sequenced on the Illumina HiSeq platform. In the paper's pipeline: PCR bias was corrected computationally using synthetic template baselines, and reads within Hamming distance 2 were collapsed, with unmergeable singletons discarded. By aligning reads against IMGT, V, D and J genes, CDR3 length, and insertions or deletions at six rearrangement sites were assigned. Within each subset, clonotype counts were normalized to sorted cell number, after which true diversity and Gini coefficients were computed with the tcR R package. The overlap coefficient, calculated on TCRB nucleotide sequences, was used to quantify repertoire sharing. Here the immuneACCESS table is served through TCRdb, limited to in-frame sequences with V and J called. Missing clones are a known gap in these copies; in checked studies unresolved V genes cover under half, and the rest lacks a known reason. That table furnishes V, J and clone size, whereas the DNA furnished D and trimming. For this sample the table gives about 110,000 clones, of which less than 40% were detected only once. About 0.063% of the sample belongs to the ten largest clones.

What the work shows at the level of the full study, not this receptor alone: HLA sub-analyses involved small numbers of individuals, so any influence of HLA type on TCRB rearrangement remained unresolved. PCR may preferentially amplify shorter templates, but because patient and control samples were amplified and corrected together, any resulting skew would affect both groups equally. Naive, central memory and regulatory TCRB repertoires appeared to be more similar among patients than among healthy donors. In all four CD4+ subsets, TCRB CDR3 length was moderately but significantly shorter in type 1 diabetes patients. At VDJ recombination sites, type 1 diabetes patients had fewer insertions and more deleted nucleotides, which implies abnormalities in thymic rearrangement. Because cDNA rather than genomic DNA was sequenced, highly expressing activated cells could have been over-represented, although no difference in activation and CD3 levels was found between groups.

CDR1 and CDR2 were assigned from the germline V gene (reference sequence) as SEHNR and FQNEAQ. Counted from cysteine to phenylalanine, this CDR3 has 14 amino acids. Just the 42-base CDR3 DNA is kept, in frame starting at base 1. Deletion took 1 base off V and 5 bases off J, with a span of 11 bases between the germline ends. A single peripheral blood draw of about 120 mL on average was collected from each donor into heparinised tubes. Naive, central memory, regulatory and stem cell-like memory CD4+ T cells were sorted on a BD FACSAria II using a panel including CD45RO, CCR7, CD25, CD127, CD95 and CD27. Purity was above 98% for every sorted population. PBMCs were separated immediately by Lymphoprep density gradient centrifugation and were stained directly, without being cultured. So that batch effects would be minimized, each experiment stained and sorted samples in pairs, pairing one healthy donor with one patient.

The sequence was obtained from a woman under 30 in good health. Specimen: stem cell memory CD4+ T cells from blood. What this sample's cell subset or site label stands for: stem cell-like memory CD4+ T cells. The rearrangement combines TRBV7-9 with TRBJ1-1, and the D gene may be TRBD1, 5 bases matching. The nucleotides read TGTGCCAGCAGCTTAGTTGGGGGGGTTACTGAAGCTTTCTTT. Translation gives CASSLVGGVTEAFF.